This record covers a single T cell receptor (beta chain). These data originate in a study of blood T cell repertoires in COVID-19. Turning to the study itself: T cells, B-cell-depleted T cells, or PBMCs supplied cDNA or gDNA.

Methods used by the authors: Scientists estimated how many nucleated cells there were by amplifying reference gene primers. Clones were read by immunoSEQ multiplex PCR, and TCRdb kept only the in-frame ones, dropping some. V, J and clone size derive from that table, while D and trimming were established from the DNA sequence. Counted here are roughly 60,000 clones, 75% to 90% occurring once; the ten biggest clones make up more than 8.5%. It was during active infection that Seattle patients were enrolled and then longitudinally followed. Germline V CDR1 and CDR2: ENHRY, SYGVKD. The V segment lost 10 bases and the J segment 2 bases; nucleotides outside the gene matches: 3. The CDR3 extends over 13 amino acids.

The J gene is TRBJ1-5, the V gene TRBV10-3, with 9 bases fitting TRBD1. Sequenced: peripheral blood. This sequence originates from a man aged 30 to 45 with COVID-19, enrolled during active disease. The CDR3 sequence: CATWDRGNQPQHF. CDR3 nucleotide sequence: TGTGCCACCTGGGACAGGGGCAATCAGCCCCAGCATTTT.